The T cell receptor (beta chain) under discussion was sequenced for a study of blood T cell repertoires in COVID-19 (dated by TCRdb to about 2020). General notes on the study: Samples covering the acute and convalescent phases of COVID-19 were provided by collaborators in the United States, Italy and Spain. The material from the prospective study consisted of cDNA or gDNA derived from T cells, B-cell-depleted T cells, or PBMCs. Subjects who had been exposed to COVID-19, were actively infected with it, or had recovered from it provided the deeply sampled blood TCRbeta repertoires that made up the dataset. The repertoires were made available in a free public database intended to serve as a resource for research on the immune response to SARS-CoV-2. The samples were drawn from two sources: the first 160 participants of the ongoing ImmuneRACE study, and some 1,300 subjects contributed by 6 global collaborators. A de-identified subject ID, COVID-19 status, age in years and sex were almost always included in the sample metadata. Where available, HLA class I and class II types were taken from metadata supplied by the sample provider and were not determined by assay-based typing. Paper-wide results and their limitations: Clinical and demographic metadata were provided uncurated, with the amount varying by source and participant.

Concerning this clone: Its binding antigen is unknown. Per-base qualities were not stored, and no clone one base away is much larger.

V is pruned by 0 bases and J by 5 bases, leaving 6 bases of the junction without a gene match. The CDR3 sequence holds 17 residues, the cysteine and phenylalanine included. The only DNA kept is the CDR3, 51 bases in frame from the first base. In the germline V gene, CDR1 corresponds to SGHTA and CDR2 to FQGTGA. Enrolling through a virtual design, the prospective study's participants ranged in age from roughly 18 to 95 years and lived across 20 to 25 United States geographic areas. To assign participants to cohorts, the prospective study relied on clinical history that participants themselves reported in a screening survey and a study questionnaire. Each participant in the prospective study had whole blood, serum and a nasopharyngeal or oropharyngeal swab collected by mobile phlebotomists. Prospective study participants could optionally give additional blood draws and questionnaires over an approximately two-month period. Blood samples from the prospective study were shipped frozen or at room temperature prior to DNA extraction.

TCRbeta CDR3 regions were amplified from genomic DNA by means of the immunoSEQ Assay, a bias-controlled multiplex PCR. On the study's bioinformatics: The number of nucleated cells in each sample was estimated by amplification of reference gene primers within the assay. Sequence reads were collapsed and filtered to measure the absolute abundance of every unique TCRbeta CDR3 rearrangement. For each sample, productive Simpson clonality was calculated as the square root of Simpson's diversity index across productive rearrangements. Sourced from immuneACCESS, this table was stored by TCRdb with only in-frame sequences that have V and J called. A share of the clones is absent; for the studies checked, an unresolved V gene accounts for under half, and the remainder has no known explanation. V and J calls and clone size are those listed in that table; D and trimming were worked out from the DNA. This sample gives fewer than 350,000 clones in total; roughly 85% of them show up just once. The ten most abundant clones make up approximately 4% of the sample.

The clonotype was recovered from a woman aged 40 to 55 with acute COVID-19. The specimen sequenced was PBMCs or T cells enriched from blood (not recorded which). This sequence uses TRBV7-3 and TRBJ2-2; TRBD1 lines up with 10 middle nucleotides. In nucleotides, the sequence is TGTGCCAGCAGCTTAACGGGGACAGGGGCAGGGACCGGGGAGCTGTTTTTT. Translated, it gives CASSLTGTGAGTGELFF.